This T cell receptor beta chain was recorded in a study of molecular identifiers for immune sequencing clone quantification. Findings and caveats of the study: It was shown that clones above 20 RNA copies held over 99% of effector molecules, but under 1% in naive cells.

Using its own MiXCR run on the PCR reads, TCRdb lists one record per CDR3 protein. The sample yields roughly 100,000 distinct CDR3 sequences, 30% to 45% seen once. In regard to this clonotype: Its antigen remains unknown.

Researchers sorted naive CD8 T cells as cells that were CD8+CD4-CCR7+CD45RA+. Sample: naive CD8+ T cells from blood, with Jurkat cell RNA spiked in. Documented subset: FACS-sorted CD8+CD4-CCR7+CD45RA+ naive T cells. This sequence was found in a human donor in good health. Some libraries in this study had Jurkat cell RNA spiked in.

The CDR3 reads CAINSGIALEQYF. CDR3 nucleotide sequence: TGTGCCATCAATAGCGGGATAGCTCTCGAGCAGTACTTC. The V call is TRBV10-3, the J call TRBJ2-7, with 8 positions matching TRBD2. The CDR3 is 13 residues long. Germline-derived CDR1 and CDR2 are ENHRY and SYGVKD. V shed 7 bases, J shed 6 bases, and the junction held 8 bases outside the gene matches.